The T cell receptor (beta chain) under discussion was sequenced for a study of control samples from healthy donors and cancer patients. Here immunoSEQ multiplex PCR was the method, and the copy in TCRdb shows in-frame clones only, minus some. This table has about 89,000 clones, about 84% appearing once. V shed 7 bases and J shed 1 base, with 19 bases lying between them. The CDR3 covers 16 residues. Germline V gene lookup returns CDR1 SNHLY and CDR2 FYNNEI. Relative to its sample, this clone is medium-sized (0.01 to 0.1%). Input material: blood. The chain couples TRBV2 to TRBJ1-2, with D maybe TRBD1 (6 bases). This receptor was obtained from a woman aged 40-49 years in good health. The CDR3 loop is CASIPKGGRLNYGYTF. The CDR3 DNA sequence: TGTGCCAGCATTCCCAAGGGGGGGCGTCTTAACTATGGCTACACCTTC.